This TCR beta chain was found in a study of shared clonotypes between healthy human individuals. Whole-study results and caveats: A small donor pool kept down the genetic and exposure-history diversity that was represented. Sequencing of the sorted subsets was shown by rarefaction to be incomplete despite large depth. When naive CD4 clonotypes were compared across several donors, around 5% were shared.

Into CD45RA+ naive and CD45RA-negative memory subsets, the CD4+ cells were split. Clones were sequenced by immunoSEQ multiplex PCR, and TCRdb holds only the in-frame ones, with some missing. The top ten clones hold roughly 1.5% of a sample with about 1 million clones, about 75% of them seen once. Trimming cost V 3 bases and J 4 bases; bases outside gene matches: 3. The CDR3 has 15 amino acids. Germline values: CDR1 SGHTA, CDR2 FQGTGA. In regard to this clone: Its antigen is not identified.

The chain links TRBV7-3 to TRBJ2-1; 10 bases match TRBD2. The receptor was isolated from a man younger than 35 in good health. The sample taken for sequencing was memory CD4+ T cells sorted from blood. Subset in this sample: CD45RA-negative fraction. The CDR3 here is CASSFGTSVYNEQFF. The CDR3 DNA reads TGTGCCAGCAGCTTCGGGACTAGCGTATACAATGAGCAGTTCTTC.